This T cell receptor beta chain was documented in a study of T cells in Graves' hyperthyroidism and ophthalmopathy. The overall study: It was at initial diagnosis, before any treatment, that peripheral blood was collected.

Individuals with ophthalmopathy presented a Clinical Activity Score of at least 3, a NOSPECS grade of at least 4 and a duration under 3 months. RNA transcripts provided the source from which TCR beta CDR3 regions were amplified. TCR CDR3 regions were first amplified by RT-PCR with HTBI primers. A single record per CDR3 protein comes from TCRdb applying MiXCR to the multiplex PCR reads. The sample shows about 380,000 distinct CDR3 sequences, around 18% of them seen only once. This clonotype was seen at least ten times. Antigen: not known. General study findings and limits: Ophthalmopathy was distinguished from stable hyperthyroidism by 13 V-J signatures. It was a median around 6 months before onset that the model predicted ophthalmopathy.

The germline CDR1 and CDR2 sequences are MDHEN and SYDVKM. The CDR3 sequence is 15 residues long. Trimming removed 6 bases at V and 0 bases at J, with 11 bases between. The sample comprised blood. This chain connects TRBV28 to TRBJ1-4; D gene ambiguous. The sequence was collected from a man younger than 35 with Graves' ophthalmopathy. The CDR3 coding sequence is TGTGCCAGCAGAGAAAGTGGCCCAACTAATGAAAAACTGTTTTTT. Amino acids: CASRESGPTNEKLFF.